The entry below gives a single TCR beta chain sequence along with its context. What it recognizes is unknown. The assay was immunoSEQ multiplex PCR, and TCRdb's table has in-frame clones only and misses some. The data hold some 76,000 clones, with roughly nine tenths observed a single time. This entry belongs to a study of PD-L1 blockade in urothelial cancer. For the study at large: Patients had received 0 to 3 prior chemotherapy regimens. A median of about 140,000 T cells was found in the blood samples. Blood was tested 3 weeks (second dose) and 6 weeks into treatment. General study points: At 3 weeks on treatment, tumor-associated clones expanded more with durable benefit.

Between the trimmed V and J ends, which lost 7 bases and 3 bases, there was a span of 15 bases. Germline V gene data show CDR1 as MDHEN and CDR2 as SYDVKM. The CDR3 loop spans 15 amino acids. The sequence derives from a man in his sixties with urothelial cancer. This sequence joins TRBV28 and TRBJ2-2, with D possibly TRBD1 on 6 matching bases. This material consisted of PBMCs, taken around atezolizumab (anti-PD-L1) treatment. The CDR3 is CASTKGQTYTGELFF. As DNA, the CDR3 is TGTGCCAGCACCAAAGGACAGACCTACACCGGGGAGCTGTTTTTT.